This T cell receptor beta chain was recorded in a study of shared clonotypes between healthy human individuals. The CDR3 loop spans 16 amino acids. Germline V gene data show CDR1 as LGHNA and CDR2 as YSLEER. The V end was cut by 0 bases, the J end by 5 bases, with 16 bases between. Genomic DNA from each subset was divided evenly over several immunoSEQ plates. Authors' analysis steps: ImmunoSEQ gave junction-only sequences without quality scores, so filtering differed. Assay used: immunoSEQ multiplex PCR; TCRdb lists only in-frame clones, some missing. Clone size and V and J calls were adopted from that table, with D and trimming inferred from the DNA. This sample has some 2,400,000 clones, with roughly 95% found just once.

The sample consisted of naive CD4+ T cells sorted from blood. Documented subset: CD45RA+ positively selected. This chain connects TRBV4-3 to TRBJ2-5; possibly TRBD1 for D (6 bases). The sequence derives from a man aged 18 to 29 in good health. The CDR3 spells CASSQDLAGEGETQYF. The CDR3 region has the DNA TGCGCCAGCAGCCAAGATTTGGCAGGGGAAGGGGAGACCCAGTACTTC.